The 26 T cell receptor beta chains in this list originate from one sample, sequenced in a study of T cells in Graves' hyperthyroidism and ophthalmopathy (dated by TCRdb to between 2017 and 2020). The receptor library was made with multiplex PCR. TCRdb records Illumina HiSeq 2000 as the sequencer. The TCR beta CDR3 regions were amplified from the RNA transcripts. For the first round of RT-PCR on the TCR CDR3, the HTBI primer set was used together with the Qiagen OneStep RT-PCR kit. In TCRdb, the public reads were trimmed at Q25 with fastp and aligned with MiXCR, with productive beta chains retained. Entries are consolidated by CDR3 protein sequence, retaining the most common genes and DNA. The sample yields 75,000 to 100,000 distinct CDR3 sequences; just over 50% were counted once. The ten biggest clones cover roughly a quarter of the sample. The source material was blood. All receptors come from a woman aged 40 to 55 with Graves' hyperthyroidism.

This sequence joins TRBV10-3 and TRBJ2-2, with a tentative D call TRBD2 (5 bases). CDR1 and CDR2 (germline): ENHRY, SYGVKD. V shed 4 bases and J shed 3 bases, with 15 bases lying between them. This CDR3 contains 16 residues. This CDR3 reads CAISGPSKSDTGELFF. The CDR3 DNA reads as TGTGCCATCAGTGGACCTAGCAAGTCGGACACCGGGGAGCTGTTTTTT.

This clonotype was counted once. The CDR3 DNA is TGTGCCAGCAGTGAGGCGATGGGGGGAGCCAAGAAGACCCAGTACTTC. Amino acid sequence: CASSEAMGGAKKTQYF. V usage is TRBV2 and J usage is TRBJ2-5; maybe TRBD2 (6 bases). From germline, CDR1 is SNHLY and CDR2 FYNNEI. The CDR3 length is 16 residues. Trimming took 3 bases from V and 6 from J, leaving 20 bases between them.

This clonotype appeared a few times. This chain joins TRBV29-1 and TRBJ2-6; the D gene is possibly TRBD2 (6 bases). CDR3 length equals 14 residues. Germline-derived CDR1 and CDR2 are SQVTM and ANQGSEA. V dropped 3 bases and J dropped 4 bases, with 10 bases sitting between them. Here the CDR3 DNA reads TGCAGCGTTGAGCCGGGGGTGGGGGCCAACGTCCTGACTTTC. It specifies CSVEPGVGANVLTF.

In this sample, this clonotype turned up once. This chain uses TRBV2 with TRBJ2-7; 12 nucleotides align to TRBD2. J was trimmed by 2 bases and V by 6 bases; bases with no gene match: 5. Germline assignment: CDR1 SNHLY and CDR2 FYNNEI. The CDR3 spans 15 residues. The CDR3 region has the DNA TGTGCCAGCAGGGGGGCTAGCGGGAGGGCCTACGAGCAGTACTTC. This encodes CASRGASGRAYEQYF.

This chain connects TRBV29-1 to TRBJ2-2; weak D call: TRBD1 (5 bases). Germline loops: CDR1 SQVTM, CDR2 ANQGSEA. The CDR3 extends over 14 amino acids. V lost 3 bases to trimming and J lost 1 base, with 9 bases between them. Here the CDR3 reads CSVDETGNTGELFF. For the CDR3, the DNA is TGCAGCGTTGACGAAACAGGGAACACCGGGGAGCTGTTTTTT.

This chain connects TRBV4-2 to TRBJ2-5; 11 bases agree with TRBD2. CDR1 LGHNA and CDR2 YNFKEQ come from the germline V gene. The V gene end was trimmed by 4 bases and the J gene end by 0 bases; junction bases not matched to a gene: 7. The CDR3 sequence is 17 residues long. The CDR3 spells CASSPIRTSGYQETQYF. The CDR3 DNA is TGTGCCAGCAGCCCGATCCGGACTAGCGGGTACCAAGAGACCCAGTACTTC.

This clonotype has at least ten counts. This chain uses TRBV28 with TRBJ1-3, with 7 bases aligning to TRBD1. This CDR3 has 14 amino acids. V shed 8 bases and J 1 base; nucleotides not matched to a gene: 5. CDR1 is MDHEN and CDR2 is SYDVKM in the germline V gene. The CDR3 spells CASARGISGNTIYF. CDR3 DNA sequence: TGTGCCAGCGCCAGGGGGATTTCTGGAAACACCATATATTTT.

This clonotype was seen only once. CDR3 residues: CASSTGLRLRDHRPQHF. The CDR3 DNA follows: TGTGCCAGTAGCACGGGACTCCGCCTGCGGGACCATCGGCCCCAGCATTTT. V and J are TRBV19 and TRBJ1-5; D may be TRBD1 (5 bases). V lost 6 bases and J lost 9, with 27 bases in between. This CDR3 contains 17 residues. The germline V gene has CDR1 LNHDA and CDR2 SQIVND (reference sequence).

This clonotype was recorded many times. The chain couples TRBV20-1 to TRBJ2-7; D possibly corresponds to TRBD2 (5 bases). Trimming shortened V by 5 bases and J by 0 bases, and 11 bases separated the two germline ends. Germline V gives CDR1 DFQATT, CDR2 SNEGSKA (reference sequence). The CDR3 sequence is 13 residues long. CDR3 in DNA: TGCAGTGCTCGAAAGCGGAGCTCCTACGAGCAGTACTTC. This gives the protein CSARKRSSYEQYF.

The chain is built from TRBV9 and TRBJ1-3; 7 nucleotides align to TRBD1. Germline V gives CDR1 SGDLS, CDR2 YYNGEE. CDR3 size: 18 residues. Trimming at V came to 3 bases and at J to 6 bases, leaving 18 bases not matched to a gene. The CDR3, as DNA: TGTGCCAGCAGCGGTAGCGGTGAGGGGGCGACTGGCTTAAACACCATATATTTT. This gives the protein CASSGSGEGATGLNTIYF.

This clonotype was seen many times. The gene calls are TRBV20-1 and TRBJ2-3; TRBD2 aligns across 8 bases. The germline CDR1 and CDR2 sequences are DFQATT and SNEGSKA (reference sequence). V gave up 3 bases and J gave up 7 bases; unmatched junction bases: 9. This CDR3 spans 14 amino acids. DNA of the CDR3: TGCAGTGCTAGTCCCCCTACTAGCGGACATACGCAGTATTTT. Its protein is CSASPPTSGHTQYF.

A few counts support this clonotype. This rearrangement joins TRBV2 to TRBJ2-3; TRBD2 agrees at 9 bases. This CDR3 spans 14 amino acids. J lost 14 bases, V lost 6 bases, and 15 bases had no gene match. CDR1 is SNHLY, CDR2 FYNNEI, per germline. The CDR3 region is CASRGTSIRRGWYF. The CDR3 DNA follows: TGTGCCAGCAGGGGGACTAGCATCCGCCGCGGGTGGTATTTT. The variable domain in full, with the rest retrieved from reference TRBV2 and TRBJ2-3, is EPEVTQTPSHQVTQMGQEVILRCVPISNHLYFYWYRQILGQKVEFLVSFYNNEISEKSEIFDDQFSVERPDGSNFTLKIRSTKLEDSAMYFCASRGTSIRRGWYFGPGTRLTVL.

The genes are TRBV15 and TRBJ2-7; the match to TRBD2 covers 9 bases. V gave up 0 bases and J gave up 0 bases; unmatched junction bases: 6. Germline CDR1 LNHNV, CDR2 YYDKDF (reference sequence). The CDR3 loop spans 17 amino acids. The CDR3 sequence: CATSRDRGSGSSYEQYF. The CDR3 bases are TGTGCCACCAGCAGAGATCGGGGTAGCGGGAGCTCCTACGAGCAGTACTTC.

In DNA, the CDR3 is TGCAGCACCGGAAGAACGCGCGAGCAGTACTTC. As protein: CSTGRTREQYF. This chain uses TRBV20-1 with TRBJ2-7; D not certain. Germline V lookup: CDR1 DFQATT, CDR2 SNEGSKA (reference sequence). The CDR3 consists of 11 residues.

This clonotype has ten or more counts. V and J are TRBV7-9 and TRBJ2-7, with 9 positions matching TRBD1. CDR1 and CDR2 (germline): SEHNR, FQNEAQ (reference sequence). This CDR3 has 14 residues. V shed 4 bases and J 4 bases; nucleotides not matched to a gene: 5. The CDR3 sequence: CASSSWDREYEQYF. The CDR3 bases are TGTGCCAGCAGCTCCTGGGACAGGGAATACGAGCAGTACTTC. Complete variable domain (other parts from reference TRBV7-9 and TRBJ2-7): DTGVSQNPRHKITKRGQNVTFRCDPISEHNRLYWYRQTLGQGPEFLTYFQNEAQLEKSRLLSDRFSAERPKGSFSTLEIQRTEQGDSAMYLCASSSWDREYEQYFGPGTRLTVT.

There are a few counts of this clonotype. The chain carries TRBV15 and TRBJ1-2; weak D call: TRBD1 (6 bases). The CDR3 runs 15 residues. Deletions cut 0 bases from V and 8 bases from J, with 16 bases between. CDR1 is LNHNV and CDR2 is YYDKDF in the germline V gene (reference sequence). The CDR3 protein is CATSREIGRGGGYTF. The CDR3 DNA reads TGTGCCACCAGCAGAGAAATTGGCAGGGGAGGCGGCTACACCTTC.

The CDR3 nucleotides are TGTGCCAGCAGTGAGCAAGCGGGAGAATCCTACGAGCAGTACTTC. Its protein is CASSEQAGESYEQYF. V gene TRBV2 combines with J gene TRBJ2-7; TRBD2 aligns across 8 bases. The germline CDR1 and CDR2 sequences are SNHLY and FYNNEI. J gave up 1 base and V 3 bases, and 5 bases lay outside the gene matches. There are 15 residues in the CDR3.

CDR3 residues: CASSLAQGTRYTEAFF. The DNA of the CDR3 is TGTGCCAGCAGCCTCGCACAGGGGACGCGGTACACTGAAGCTTTCTTT. The chain employs TRBV5-4 and TRBJ1-1, with 7 bases lining up with TRBD1. CDR1 SGHNT and CDR2 YYREEE come from the germline V gene (reference sequence). The CDR3 has 16 amino acids. V dropped 4 bases and J dropped 3; count of bases not matched to a gene: 12. The full variable domain, in which reference TRBV5-4 and TRBJ1-1 provide the parts outside the CDR3, is ETGVTQSPTHLIKTRGQQVTLRCSSQSGHNTVSWYQQALGQGPQFIFQYYREEENGRGNFPPRFSGLQFPNYSSELNVNALELDDSALYLCASSLAQGTRYTEAFFGQGTRLTVV.

J is TRBJ2-5 and V is TRBV9; perhaps TRBD1 as D (5 bases). CDR1 and CDR2 (germline): SGDLS, YYNGEE. Trimming left V 6 bases short and J 1 base short, with 10 bases between. The CDR3 runs to 13 residues. For the CDR3, the DNA is TGTGCCAGCATAAGACAGCGCCAAGAGACCCAGTACTTC. This translates into CASIRQRQETQYF.

In the case of this clonotype: The germline gene is not matched at one end of the junction; a read error may be the cause. The rearrangement joins TRBV7-2 to TRBJ2-5, with 7 bases lining up with TRBD2. From germline, CDR1 is SGHTA and CDR2 FQGNSA. There are 17 residues in the CDR3. The CDR3 protein is CASGLGRGTNTGETQYF. The CDR3 nucleotides are TGTGCCAGCGGCTTAGGGAGGGGAACGAACACCGGGGAGACCCAGTACTTC.

The rearrangement links TRBV29-1 to TRBJ2-7, with D perhaps given as TRBD1 or TRBD2 (6 bases each). This CDR3 region has 14 residues. Trimming removed 2 bases from V and 2 bases from J, with 13 bases in between. The germline CDR1 and CDR2 sequences are SQVTM and ANQGSEA. The CDR3 region is CSVEPGAGAYEQYF. The CDR3 bases are TGCAGCGTTGAACCGGGGGCCGGGGCCTACGAGCAGTACTTC.

On this clonotype itself: The junction departs from the called germline gene at one end, perhaps through a read error. The V call is TRBV29-1, the J call TRBJ1-2; D unclear. From germline, CDR1 is SQVTM and CDR2 ANQGSEA. The CDR3 sequence is 9 residues long. The CDR3 DNA reads TGCAGGGTTGTTGAAGGCTACACCTTC. Translated: CRVVEGYTF.

The chain uses TRBV29-1 and TRBJ2-6; possibly TRBD1 for D (6 bases). Germline CDR1 is SQVTM and CDR2 is ANQGSEA. V dropped 6 bases and J dropped 9 bases, with 6 bases sitting between them. The CDR3 contains 10 residues. The DNA for the CDR3 is TGCAGCGTGGGACACAACGTCCTGACTTTC. Translation: CSVGHNVLTF.

The CDR3 loop reads CASSLGWTSGYEQYF. The CDR3 nucleotides are TGTGCCAGCAGTCTAGGGTGGACTAGCGGTTACGAGCAGTACTTC. The chain has TRBV11-2 and TRBJ2-7; the match to TRBD2 covers 10 bases. Germline V gives CDR1 SGHAT, CDR2 FQNNGV. The CDR3 consists of 15 residues. V lost 6 bases to trimming and J lost 4 bases; unmatched junction nucleotides: 9.

This clonotype was counted ten times or more. Mismatch with germline at one junction end may stem from a read error. The V call is TRBV5-1, the J call TRBJ2-7, with 10 bases lining up with TRBD1. This CDR3 region has 15 residues. Germline values: CDR1 SGHRS, CDR2 YFSETQ. CDR3 in DNA: TGTGCCAGCAGTCTCCGGGACAGGGGCTCCTACGAGCAGTACTTC. This translates into CASSLRDRGSYEQYF.

This clonotype has ten or more counts. The CDR3 loop reads CASSKILEVSTEAFF. As DNA, the CDR3 is TGTGCCAGCAGCAAGATCTTGGAGGTGTCCACCGAAGCTTTCTTT. J is TRBJ1-1 and V is TRBV14; no firm D call. CDR1 and CDR2 (germline): SGHDN, FVKESK. This CDR3 is 15 amino acids long. V was cut by 5 bases and J by 8 bases, with 21 bases left in between.